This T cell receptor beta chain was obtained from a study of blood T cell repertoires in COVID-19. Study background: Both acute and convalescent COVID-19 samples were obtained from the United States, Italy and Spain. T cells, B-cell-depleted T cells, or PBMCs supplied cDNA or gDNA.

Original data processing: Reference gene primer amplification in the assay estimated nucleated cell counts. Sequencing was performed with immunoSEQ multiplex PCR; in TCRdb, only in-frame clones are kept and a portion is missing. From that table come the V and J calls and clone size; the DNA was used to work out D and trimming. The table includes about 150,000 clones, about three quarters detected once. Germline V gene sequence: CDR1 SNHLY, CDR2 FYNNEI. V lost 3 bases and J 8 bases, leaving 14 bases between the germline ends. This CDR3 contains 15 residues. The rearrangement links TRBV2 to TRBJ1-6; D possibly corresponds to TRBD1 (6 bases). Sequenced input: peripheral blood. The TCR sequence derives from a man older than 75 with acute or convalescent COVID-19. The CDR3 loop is CASSELGRGDSPLHF. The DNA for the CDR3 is TGTGCCAGCAGTGAGTTGGGCAGGGGCGATTCACCCCTCCACTTT. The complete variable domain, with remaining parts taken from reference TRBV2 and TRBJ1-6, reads EPEVTQTPSHQVTQMGQEVILRCVPISNHLYFYWYRQILGQKVEFLVSFYNNEISEKSEIFDDQFSVERPDGSNFTLKIRSTKLEDSAMYFCASSELGRGDSPLHFGNGTRLTVT.